Following are 2 T cell receptor beta chains from one sample sequenced in a study of OX40 agonist ivuxolimab in advanced cancers. Method: immunoSEQ multiplex PCR; TCRdb's copy keeps in-frame clones and lacks some. The data hold fewer than 110,000 clones, with about 91% observed a single time. Specimen: CD4+ or CD8+ T cells sorted from blood, collected in a trial of the OX40 agonist ivuxolimab. The source is an adult with an advanced solid tumor such as melanoma, head and neck, liver or kidney cancer.

This chain uses TRBV21-1 with TRBJ1-1. TRBV21-1 is an annotated pseudogene. The CDR3 has 15 amino acids. This CDR3 is CASSPRLLDVTEAFF. CDR3 nucleotides: TGTGCCAGCAGCCCCCGACTCCTGGACGTCACTGAAGCTTTCTTT.

This clone was recorded only once. This chain connects TRBV9 to TRBJ2-3; a possible D gene is TRBD2 (5 bases). There are 17 residues in the CDR3. V gave up 0 bases and J gave up 3 bases, with 17 bases separating them. Looked up from germline, CDR1 is SGDLS and CDR2 is YYNGEE. Here the CDR3 reads CASSVATRGGGTDTQYF. CDR3 DNA sequence: TGTGCCAGCAGCGTAGCTACAAGAGGAGGAGGTACAGATACGCAGTATTTT.